Listed here are 3 T cell receptor beta chains from one sample, sequenced in a study of human T cells and chemical hapten exposure. MiXCR was run by TCRdb on the RACE reads, yielding one entry per CDR3 protein. The sample gives some 90,000 distinct CDR3 sequences, around 9.9% of which show up once; roughly 1% is in the top ten. Described time point: patch test 3, about 24 weeks after DPC sensitization. Treatment in this sample: therapeutic diphenylcyclopropenone sensitization with weekly scalp DPC. Sequencing was performed on whole blood, taken in connection with sensitization to the hapten diphenylcyclopropenone (DPC). These receptors all stem from a woman in her twenties or thirties with alopecia areata. Some clones in this sample may be carry-over from other donors' samples.

The genes are TRBV28 and TRBJ1-2; D not certain. V lost 2 bases, J lost 5 bases, and 3 bases lay in between. Germline CDR1 is MDHEN and CDR2 is SYDVKM. CDR3 length equals 11 residues. The CDR3 spells CASSLQYGYTF. CDR3 DNA: TGTGCCAGCAGTTTACAATATGGCTACACCTTC.

This clonotype has at least ten counts. The rearrangement joins TRBV19 to TRBJ1-5; perhaps TRBD1 as D (5 bases). CDR1 is LNHDA, CDR2 SQIVND, per germline (reference sequence). CDR3 length equals 17 residues. Trimming removed 2 bases at V and 4 bases at J, with 18 bases between. CDR3 amino acids: CASSIWAGRIRNQPQHF. The CDR3 DNA reads TGTGCCAGTAGTATATGGGCAGGGCGGATTCGGAATCAGCCCCAGCATTTT.

This clonotype was recorded many times. The J gene is TRBJ1-1, the V gene TRBV6-5, with unresolved D. The V and J ends lost 0 bases and 5 bases respectively, with 10 bases between them. This CDR3 contains 14 residues. The germline V gene encodes CDR1 MNHEY and CDR2 SVGAGI. CDR3 coding DNA: TGTGCCAGCAGTTACTCCCCCGGAGGGACTGAAGCTTTCTTT. Residues: CASSYSPGGTEAFF.